Listed below are T cell receptor beta chains from one sample, sequenced in a study of blood T cell repertoires in COVID-19. Generated by immunoSEQ multiplex PCR, the TCRdb table keeps only in-frame clones and is missing some. The sample lists a few hundred thousand clones, 75% to 90% occurring once. The sequenced sample was peripheral blood. All receptors derive from a woman aged 50 to 60 with COVID-19, enrolled during active disease. The CDR3 runs from the conserved cysteine through the conserved F or W. The D gene is left open where the match is weak. The size field is filled for only some rows; it gives once, few, many or a size class.

D gene	V gene	J gene	clone size	CDR3 DNA	CDR3 protein
TRBD2	TRBV5-6	TRBJ2-5	NA	TGTGCCAGCAGCTTGGTATCTAGCGGGAGATTTAAGACCCAGTACTTC	CASSLVSSGRFKTQYF
TRBD2	TRBV9	TRBJ2-7	NA	TGTGCCAGCAGCCGGACTAGCGGGAGATGGTTCGCGTCCTACGAGCAGTACTTC	CASSRTSGRWFASYEQYF
TRBD1	TRBV5-1	TRBJ2-3	NA	TGCGCCAGCAGCACCGGACAGGGGACAGATACGCAGTATTTT	CASSTGQGTDTQYF
TRBD2	TRBV2	TRBJ2-1	NA	TGTGCCAGCAGTGTGGGACTAGCGGGAGTCGGTGAGCAGTTCTTC	CASSVGLAGVGEQFF
NA	TRBV30	TRBJ1-2	NA	TGTGCCTGGAGTACCGGGGGTATTCAAAGTGGCTACACCTTC	CAWSTGGIQSGYTF
NA	TRBV10-1	TRBJ2-3	NA	TGCGCCAGCAGTGAAAATCCAGGTTATCAGAGTAACACAGATACGCAGTATTTT	CASSENPGYQSNTDTQYF
TRBD2	TRBV19	TRBJ2-1	NA	TGTGCCAGTAACCCGACTACTAGCGGTGAGCAGTTCTTC	CASNPTTSGEQFF
TRBD2	TRBV7-2	TRBJ2-7	once	TGTGCCAGCAGCCCCAGGACTAGCGAAAACTACGAGCAGTACTTC	CASSPRTSENYEQYF
NA	TRBV5-4	TRBJ1-1	NA	TGTGCCAGCAGCCTACTTTCATACACTGAAGCTTTCTTT	CASSLLSYTEAFF
NA	TRBV3-1/TRBV3-2	TRBJ2-1	NA	TGTGCCAGCAGGGATCACGGGAGCTCCTACAATGAGCAGTTCTTC	CASRDHGSSYNEQFF
NA	TRBV27	TRBJ2-1	once	TGTGCCAGCAGTTTGGTCAGCGGAGTCTCCTACAATGAGCAGTTCTTC	CASSLVSGVSYNEQFF
NA	TRBV6-5	TRBJ1-2	NA	TGTGCCAGCAAAGGTCAGGGAAAAAACGGCGGCTACACCTTC	CASKGQGKNGGYTF
TRBD1	TRBV10-1	TRBJ1-1	NA	TGCGCCAGCAGTGCGGACAGGGGGCTTAGCCGCACTGAAGCTTTCTTT	CASSADRGLSRTEAFF
TRBD1	TRBV6-1	TRBJ2-7	NA	TGTGCCAGCAGTGAAAGGGGGCTCCTCGGGGCCTACGAGCAGTACTTC	CASSERGLLGAYEQYF
NA	TRBV19	TRBJ2-7	NA	TGTGCCAGTAGCCTTAAGGATGGGGCCTATCCCTCCTACGAGCAGTACTTC	CASSLKDGAYPSYEQYF
NA	TRBV5-5	TRBJ2-1	NA	TGTGCCAGCAGCCCTAATGCCCCAGGGCTAGTCAATGAGCAGTTCTTC	CASSPNAPGLVNEQFF
NA	TRBV5-5	TRBJ2-6	NA	TGTGCCAGCAGCTTTACCCAACATAACTCTGGGGCCAACGTCCTGACTTTC	CASSFTQHNSGANVLTF
NA	TRBV2	TRBJ1-2	NA	TGTGCCAGCATCTATCAGACAACCTCCTATGGCTACACCTTC	CASIYQTTSYGYTF
NA	TRBV23-1	TRBJ2-7	NA	TGCGCCAGCAGTCAAAAGGTCGGCGGGGTCTACGAGCAGTACTTC	CASSQKVGGVYEQYF
TRBD1	TRBV7-2	TRBJ2-1	NA	TGTGCCAGCAGTCGACAGGGGATAATCTCCTACAATGAGCAGTTCTTC	CASSRQGIISYNEQFF